This T cell receptor (beta chain) was recovered during a study of glioma-infiltrating T cells after dendritic cell vaccination. The sample's time point: after dendritic cell vaccination, including at tumor progression/relapse. PBMC sampling occurred before vaccination, two weeks after the third dose, and at progression. TCRdb's table, derived via immunoSEQ multiplex PCR, lists solely in-frame clones and lacks some. In the table there are 100,000 to 120,000 clones, around 89% of which are singletons. The germline V gene has CDR1 SNHLY and CDR2 FYNNEI. With 6 bases clipped from V and 5 bases from J, the junction kept 11 bases outside the gene matches. The CDR3 spans 17 residues. As regards this clone: The antigen remains undetermined.

Study-wide findings and caveats: The cohort had few patients with full blood and tumor sets. No direct clonality-survival link was found; a diverse polyclonal response may matter.

Sample: blood, taken after dendritic cell vaccination. This sequence joins TRBV2 and TRBJ2-1; TRBD2 agrees at 12 bases. The sequence was obtained from a human donor with glioblastoma. The CDR3 spells CASRYTLAGGINNEQFF. CDR3 nucleotides: TGTGCCAGCAGGTACACCCTAGCGGGAGGGATTAACAATGAGCAGTTCTTC.